Following are 19 T cell receptor beta chains from one sample sequenced in a study of T cells in Graves' hyperthyroidism and ophthalmopathy. From RNA transcripts, TCR beta CDR3 regions were amplified. First-round RT-PCR with HTBI primers amplified the TCR CDR3 region. TCRdb fed the multiplex PCR reads into MiXCR, producing one record per CDR3 protein. The sample has under 600,000 distinct CDR3 sequences, approximately 15% seen once. Sequencing used blood. All receptors derive from a middle-aged woman with Graves' ophthalmopathy.

This clonotype occurred a few times. This chain uses TRBV27 with TRBJ1-4; D may be TRBD1 (5 bases). The CDR3 contains 14 residues. The V gene's germline CDR1 is MNHEY and CDR2 SMNVEV (reference sequence). The V end lost 5 bases, the J end lost 3 bases, and 10 bases lay between the germline ends. CDR3 DNA sequence: TGTGCCAGCAGTAAGGGGTTCCCTAATGAAAAACTGTTTTTT. It codes for CASSKGFPNEKLFF.

The rearrangement uses TRBV6-1 and TRBJ1-4, with a possible D match to TRBD1 (5 bases). CDR1 and CDR2 (germline): MNHNS, SASEGT. V was pared by 6 bases and J by 4 bases, with 12 bases between. The CDR3 is 14 residues long. In DNA form, the CDR3 reads TGTGCCAGCAGGAATAGGGGTTATAATGAAAAACTGTTTTTT. This codes for CASRNRGYNEKLFF.

This clonotype was detected many times. CDR3 sequence: CASVLEPYQPQHF. The CDR3 DNA reads as TGTGCCAGCGTTTTAGAGCCATATCAGCCCCAGCATTTT. This chain joins TRBV2 and TRBJ1-5; no firm D call. CDR1 SNHLY and CDR2 FYNNEI come from the germline V gene. The CDR3 extends over 13 amino acids. V was clipped by 8 bases and J by 5 bases, with 13 bases between them.

This clonotype was counted between two and nine times. The chain links TRBV29-1 to TRBJ2-2; D possibly corresponds to TRBD2 (5 bases). Germline assignment: CDR1 SQVTM and CDR2 ANQGSEA. The V and J ends lost 5 bases and 0 bases respectively, with 7 bases between them. The CDR3 runs 13 residues. The CDR3 bases are TGCAGCGTTAGACTATCGAACACCGGGGAGCTGTTTTTT. Its protein is CSVRLSNTGELFF.

This clonotype was observed a handful of times. V is TRBV5-4 and J is TRBJ1-2; 8 bases agree with TRBD1. Trimming took 4 bases from V and 5 from J; bases not matched to a gene: 4. Germline lookup yields CDR1 SGHNT and CDR2 YYREEE (reference sequence). This CDR3 has 13 residues. The CDR3 spells CASSRTGQYGYTF. Written as DNA, the CDR3 is TGTGCCAGCAGCCGGACAGGGCAGTATGGCTACACCTTC. Filled out from reference TRBV5-4 and TRBJ1-2, the complete variable domain reads ETGVTQSPTHLIKTRGQQVTLRCSSQSGHNTVSWYQQALGQGPQFIFQYYREEENGRGNFPPRFSGLQFPNYSSELNVNALELDDSALYLCASSRTGQYGYTFGSGTRLTVV.

The chain recombines TRBV9 with TRBJ2-3; the D gene could be TRBD1 or TRBD2 (6 bases each). Per the germline V gene, CDR1 is SGDLS and CDR2 is YYNGEE. This CDR3 is built from 18 residues. The V end was cut by 4 bases, the J end by 1 base, with 22 bases between. CDR3: CASSSLGGGKGGTDTQYF. The CDR3 nucleotides read TGTGCCAGCAGCTCCCTCGGTGGAGGGAAGGGGGGCACAGATACGCAGTATTTT.

The J gene is TRBJ2-2, the V gene TRBV12-3 or TRBV12-4, with TRBD2 matching 8 bases. The CDR3 totals 16 residues. The J segment lost 4 bases and the V segment lost 5 bases, leaving 9 bases of the junction unmatched. CDR3 residues: CASSRRTSSSTGELFF. In DNA form, the CDR3 reads TGTGCCAGCAGTCGCCGGACTAGCTCTTCCACCGGGGAGCTGTTTTTT.

This clonotype turned up a few times. The chain carries TRBV6-1 and TRBJ2-1; D not certain. This CDR3 is built from 12 residues. V was cut by 6 bases and J by 5 bases, with 8 bases left in between. Germline V lookup: CDR1 MNHNS, CDR2 SASEGT. The CDR3 DNA reads TGTGCCAGCAGAGTGACCAACAATGAGCAGTTCTTC. It is translated as CASRVTNNEQFF.

At least ten counts were recorded for this clonotype. The chain links TRBV7-9 to TRBJ2-3; a possible D gene is TRBD1 (5 bases). Trimming removed 1 base from V and 0 bases from J, with 11 bases in between. CDR3 length equals 16 residues. Per germline, CDR1 SEHNR and CDR2 FQNEAQ (reference sequence). The CDR3: CASSLVKGPSTDTQYF. The CDR3 region has the DNA TGTGCCAGCAGCTTAGTCAAGGGGCCGAGCACAGATACGCAGTATTTT.

The gene calls are TRBV7-9 and TRBJ2-2, with D perhaps matching TRBD2 (6 bases). V lost 5 bases to trimming and J lost 7 bases, with 11 bases between them. CDR1 and CDR2 (germline): SEHNR, FQNEAQ (reference sequence). The CDR3 runs 13 residues. CDR3 region: CASSRGASGELFF. As DNA, the CDR3 is TGTGCCAGCAGCCGCGGGGCGAGCGGGGAGCTGTTTTTT. Full variable domain (rest looked up from reference TRBV7-9 and TRBJ2-2): DTGVSQNPRHKITKRGQNVTFRCDPISEHNRLYWYRQTLGQGPEFLTYFQNEAQLEKSRLLSDRFSAERPKGSFSTLEIQRTEQGDSAMYLCASSRGASGELFFGEGSRLTVL.

This clonotype was detected only a few times. The chain has TRBV2 and TRBJ1-2; D perhaps matches TRBD1 (6 bases). The CDR3 loop spans 15 amino acids. V shed 3 bases and J shed 6 bases, with 17 bases lying between them. CDR1 and CDR2 from the germline V gene are SNHLY and FYNNEI. Here the CDR3 reads CASSEQGPSTNGYTF. As DNA, the CDR3 is TGTGCCAGCAGTGAGCAGGGGCCATCTACCAATGGCTACACCTTC.

This chain joins TRBV7-2 and TRBJ2-2, with TRBD1 identical over 9 bases. The CDR3 loop spans 14 amino acids. Germline CDR1 and CDR2: SGHTA and FQGNSA. The junction had 3 bases not matched to a gene; V was cut back by 3 bases and J by 7 bases. The CDR3 loop reads CASSFRQGVGELFF. CDR3 bases: TGTGCCAGCAGCTTTCGACAGGGGGTCGGGGAGCTGTTTTTT.

The chain uses TRBV11-2 and TRBJ2-5, with D unclear. The CDR3 spans 12 residues. The germline V and J ends were trimmed by 5 bases and 1 base, with 5 bases remaining between them. CDR1 and CDR2 from the germline V gene are SGHAT and FQNNGV. CDR3 in amino acids: CASSVAQETQYF. The CDR3 DNA reads TGTGCCAGCAGCGTGGCCCAAGAGACCCAGTACTTC. The variable domain in full, with the rest retrieved from reference TRBV11-2 and TRBJ2-5, is EAGVAQSPRYKIIEKRQSVAFWCNPISGHATLYWYQQILGQGPKLLIQFQNNGVVDDSQLPKDRFSAERLKGVDSTLKIQPAKLEDSAVYLCASSVAQETQYFGPGTRLLVL.

The chain employs TRBV7-9 and TRBJ2-5, with 8 bases lining up with TRBD1. The CDR3 runs 15 residues. V dropped 5 bases and J dropped 5; count of bases not matched to a gene: 10. Germline V gene lookup returns CDR1 SEHNR and CDR2 FQNEAQ (reference sequence). The chain's CDR3 is CASSVLGDRRETQYF. CDR3 bases: TGTGCCAGCAGCGTCCTCGGGGACAGGAGGGAGACCCAGTACTTC.

This clonotype has a count of ten or more. The chain combines TRBV6-1 with TRBJ2-3; 7 nucleotides agree with TRBD2. V dropped 4 bases and J dropped 0; count of bases not matched to a gene: 4. CDR1 and CDR2 (germline): MNHNS, SASEGT. The CDR3 runs to 15 residues. The CDR3 nucleotides are TGTGCCAGCAGTGTCTTAGCGGGTAGCACAGATACGCAGTATTTT. Encoded protein: CASSVLAGSTDTQYF.

This clonotype showed up many times. The J gene is TRBJ2-1, the V gene TRBV2, with 7 bases identical to TRBD1. The CDR3 is 14 residues long. Germline V gives CDR1 SNHLY, CDR2 FYNNEI. V gave up 7 bases and J gave up 0 bases; unmatched junction bases: 3. CDR3 loop: CASNRDSSYNEQFF. The CDR3 DNA sequence: TGTGCCAGCAATCGGGACAGCTCCTACAATGAGCAGTTCTTC.

This clonotype was seen only once. The chain uses TRBV2 and TRBJ1-5; D is unclear. The ends were cut back, 11 bases at V and 4 bases at J, with 18 bases in the middle. CDR1 and CDR2 (germline): SNHLY, FYNNEI. This CDR3 spans 14 amino acids. The CDR3 protein is CASSGGRKNQPQHF. CDR3 bases: TGTGCCTCATCCGGCGGACGGAAGAATCAGCCCCAGCATTTT.

This chain joins TRBV19 and TRBJ1-2; 9 bases agree with TRBD1. Germline lookup yields CDR1 LNHDA and CDR2 SQIVND (reference sequence). The CDR3 has 17 amino acids. V dropped 3 bases and J dropped 0; count of bases not matched to a gene: 8. This CDR3 is CASSIPNRGPANYGYTF. CDR3 coding DNA: TGTGCCAGTAGTATCCCCAACAGGGGGCCCGCTAACTATGGCTACACCTTC.

This clonotype was detected many times. This chain links TRBV2 with TRBJ1-2; no clear D. The CDR3 totals 11 residues. Looked up from germline, CDR1 is SNHLY and CDR2 is FYNNEI. V was pared by 8 bases and J by 2 bases, with 6 bases between. The CDR3: CASGENYGYTF. In DNA, the CDR3 is TGTGCCAGCGGGGAAAACTATGGCTACACCTTC. Full variable domain (rest looked up from reference TRBV2 and TRBJ1-2): EPEVTQTPSHQVTQMGQEVILRCVPISNHLYFYWYRQILGQKVEFLVSFYNNEISEKSEIFDDQFSVERPDGSNFTLKIRSTKLEDSAMYFCASGENYGYTFGSGTRLTVV.